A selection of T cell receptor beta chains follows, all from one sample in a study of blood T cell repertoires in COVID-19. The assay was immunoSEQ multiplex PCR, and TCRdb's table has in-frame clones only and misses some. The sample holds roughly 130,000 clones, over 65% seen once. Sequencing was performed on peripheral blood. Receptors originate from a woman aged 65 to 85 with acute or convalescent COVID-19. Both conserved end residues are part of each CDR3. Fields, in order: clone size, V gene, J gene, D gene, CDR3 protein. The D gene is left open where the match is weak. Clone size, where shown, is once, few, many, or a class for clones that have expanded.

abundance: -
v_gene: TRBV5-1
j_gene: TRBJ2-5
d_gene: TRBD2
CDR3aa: CASSLDAGGPETQYF

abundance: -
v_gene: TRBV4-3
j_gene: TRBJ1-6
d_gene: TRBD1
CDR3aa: CASSRATGGNNSPLHF

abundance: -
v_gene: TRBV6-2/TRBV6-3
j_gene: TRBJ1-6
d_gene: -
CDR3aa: CASSQGGRRGKALHF

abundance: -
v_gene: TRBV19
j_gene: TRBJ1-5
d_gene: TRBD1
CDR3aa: CASGSGTGYSQPQHF

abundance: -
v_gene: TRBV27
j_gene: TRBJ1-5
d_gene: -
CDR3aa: CASRAGLYQPQHF

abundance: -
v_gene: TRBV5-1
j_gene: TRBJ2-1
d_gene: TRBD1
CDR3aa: CATGTGLYNEQFF

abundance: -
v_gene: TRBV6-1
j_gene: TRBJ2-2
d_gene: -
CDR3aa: CASSELQGNTGELFF

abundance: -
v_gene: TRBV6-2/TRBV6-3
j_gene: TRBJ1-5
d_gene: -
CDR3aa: CASSVRVGAGNQPQHF

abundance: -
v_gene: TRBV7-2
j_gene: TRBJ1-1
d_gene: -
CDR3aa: CASSSRGGAVNTEAFF

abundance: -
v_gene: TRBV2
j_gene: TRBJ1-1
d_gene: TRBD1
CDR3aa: CASSRDRIDTEAFF

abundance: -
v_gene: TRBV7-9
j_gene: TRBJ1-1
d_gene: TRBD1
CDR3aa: CASSLEPRGRRTEAFF

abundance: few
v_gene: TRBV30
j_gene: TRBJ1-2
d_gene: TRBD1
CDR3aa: CAWNRDRAGGYTF

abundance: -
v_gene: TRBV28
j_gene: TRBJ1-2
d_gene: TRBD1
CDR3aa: CASRDPGQGNGYTF

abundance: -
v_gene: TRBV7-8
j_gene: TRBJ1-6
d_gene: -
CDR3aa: CASSLESLSYNSPLHF

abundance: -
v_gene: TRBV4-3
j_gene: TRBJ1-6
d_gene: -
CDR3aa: CASNRQNSPLHF

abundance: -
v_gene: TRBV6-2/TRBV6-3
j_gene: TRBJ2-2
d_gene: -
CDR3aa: CASSSYFPGELFF

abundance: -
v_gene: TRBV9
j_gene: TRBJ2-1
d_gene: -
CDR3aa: CASSPQAGAYNEQFF

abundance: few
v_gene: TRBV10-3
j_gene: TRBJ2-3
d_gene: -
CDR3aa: CAISEGLTTSTQYF

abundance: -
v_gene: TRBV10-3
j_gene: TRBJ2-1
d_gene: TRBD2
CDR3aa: CAIGNSGGPGNEQFF

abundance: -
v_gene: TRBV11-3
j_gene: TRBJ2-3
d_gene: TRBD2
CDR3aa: CASSYSWGGNTDTQYF

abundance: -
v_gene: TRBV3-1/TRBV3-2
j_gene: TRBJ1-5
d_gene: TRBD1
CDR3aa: CASSYRGDQPQHF

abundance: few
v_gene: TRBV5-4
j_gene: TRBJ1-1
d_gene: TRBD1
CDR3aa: CASSGQDTEAFF

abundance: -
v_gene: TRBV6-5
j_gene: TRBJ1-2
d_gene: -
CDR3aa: CASSPTGYNGYTF

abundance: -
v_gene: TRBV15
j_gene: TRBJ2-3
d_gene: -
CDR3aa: CATSRDRVLDTQYF

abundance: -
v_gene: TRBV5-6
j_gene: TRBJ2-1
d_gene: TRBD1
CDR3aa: CASSGRDRANEQFF

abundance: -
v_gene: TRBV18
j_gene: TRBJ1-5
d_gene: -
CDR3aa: CASSGGPQPQHF

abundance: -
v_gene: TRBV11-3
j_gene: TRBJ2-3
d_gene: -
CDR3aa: CASSPLGTSRTQYF

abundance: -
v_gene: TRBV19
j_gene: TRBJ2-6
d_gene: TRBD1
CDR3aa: CASSIGPGQGTLRVLTF

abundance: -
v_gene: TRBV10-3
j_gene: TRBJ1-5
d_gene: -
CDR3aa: CAISASGNSNQPQHF

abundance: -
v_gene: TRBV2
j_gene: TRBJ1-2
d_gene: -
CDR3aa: CASTEDSGSGYTF

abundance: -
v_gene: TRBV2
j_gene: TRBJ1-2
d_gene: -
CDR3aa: CASSEVRQNYGYTF

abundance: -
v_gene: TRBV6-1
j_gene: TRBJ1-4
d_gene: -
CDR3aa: CASSEVGLGEKLFF

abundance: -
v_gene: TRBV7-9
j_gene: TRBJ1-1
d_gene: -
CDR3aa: CASSGMVMNTEAFF

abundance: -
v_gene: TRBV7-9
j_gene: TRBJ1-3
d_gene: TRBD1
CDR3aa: CASSLTGATGNTIYF

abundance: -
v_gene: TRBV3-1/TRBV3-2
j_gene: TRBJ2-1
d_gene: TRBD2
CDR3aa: CASSTRTSGGSSYNEQFF

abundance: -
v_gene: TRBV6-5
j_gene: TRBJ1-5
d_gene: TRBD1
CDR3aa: CASIPQGAPIQPQHF

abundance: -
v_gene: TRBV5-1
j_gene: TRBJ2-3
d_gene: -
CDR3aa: CASSPSGAGQYF

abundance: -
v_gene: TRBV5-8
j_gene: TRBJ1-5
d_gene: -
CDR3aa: CASSLVSLYDQPQHF

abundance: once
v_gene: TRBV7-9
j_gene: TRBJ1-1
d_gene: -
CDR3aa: CASRTNTEAFF

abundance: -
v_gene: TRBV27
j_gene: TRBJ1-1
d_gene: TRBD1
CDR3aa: CASGHRGRDTEAFF

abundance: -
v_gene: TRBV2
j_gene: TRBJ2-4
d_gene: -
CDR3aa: CASSAIQNIQYF

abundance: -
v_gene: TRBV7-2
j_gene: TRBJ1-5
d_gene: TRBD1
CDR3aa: CASSLTGASSGNQPQHF

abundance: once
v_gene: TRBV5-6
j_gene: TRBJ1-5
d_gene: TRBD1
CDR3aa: CASSLAGGTGGNQPQHF

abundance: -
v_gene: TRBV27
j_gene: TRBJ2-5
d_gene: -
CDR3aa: CASMGYRGQETQYF

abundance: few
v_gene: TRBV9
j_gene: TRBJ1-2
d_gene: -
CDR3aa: CASSVGASARENYGYTF

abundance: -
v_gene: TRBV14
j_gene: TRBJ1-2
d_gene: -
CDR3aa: CASSQVRQRGYTF

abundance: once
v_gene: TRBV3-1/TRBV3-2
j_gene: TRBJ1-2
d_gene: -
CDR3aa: CASSQGQYYGYTF

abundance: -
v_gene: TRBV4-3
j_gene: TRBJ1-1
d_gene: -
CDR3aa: CASSQGTDTEAFF

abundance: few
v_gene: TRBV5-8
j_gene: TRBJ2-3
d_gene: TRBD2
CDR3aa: CASSGGGIGTDTQYF

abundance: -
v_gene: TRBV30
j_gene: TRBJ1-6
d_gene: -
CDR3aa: CAWTPMGGYNSPLHF

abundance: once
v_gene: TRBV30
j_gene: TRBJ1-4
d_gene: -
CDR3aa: CAWSHGGTNEKLFF